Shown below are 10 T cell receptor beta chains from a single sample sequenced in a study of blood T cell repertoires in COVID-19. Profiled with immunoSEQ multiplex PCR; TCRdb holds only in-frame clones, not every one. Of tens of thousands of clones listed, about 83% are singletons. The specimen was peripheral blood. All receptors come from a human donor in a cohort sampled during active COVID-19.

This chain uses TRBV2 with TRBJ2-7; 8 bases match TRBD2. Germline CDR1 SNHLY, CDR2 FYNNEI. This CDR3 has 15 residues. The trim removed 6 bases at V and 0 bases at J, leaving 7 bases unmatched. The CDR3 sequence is CASRLSGGFSYEQYF. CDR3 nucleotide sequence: TGTGCCAGCAGATTAAGCGGGGGATTCTCCTACGAGCAGTACTTC.

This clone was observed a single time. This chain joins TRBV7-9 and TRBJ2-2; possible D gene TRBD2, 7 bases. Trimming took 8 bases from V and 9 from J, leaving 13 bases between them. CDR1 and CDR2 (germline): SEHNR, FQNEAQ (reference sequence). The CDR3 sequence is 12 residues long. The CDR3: CASSWGGRELFF. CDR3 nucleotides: TGTGCCAGCTCGTGGGGGGGCCGGGAGCTGTTTTTT.

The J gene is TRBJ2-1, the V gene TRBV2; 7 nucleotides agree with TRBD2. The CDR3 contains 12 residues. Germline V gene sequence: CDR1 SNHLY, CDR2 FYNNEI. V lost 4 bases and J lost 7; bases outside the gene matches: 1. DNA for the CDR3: TGTGCCAGCAGTGGCGGGGGTAATGAGCAGTTCTTC. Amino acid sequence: CASSGGGNEQFF.

The CDR3 loop is CASSVAGALYNEQFF. The CDR3 DNA reads as TGTGCCAGCAGTGTCGCGGGGGCCCTCTACAATGAGCAGTTCTTC. The chain joins TRBV2 to TRBJ2-1; TRBD2 might be the D (7 bases). This CDR3 is 15 amino acids long. The V and J ends lost 4 bases and 3 bases respectively, with 13 bases between them. Germline V gene sequence: CDR1 SNHLY, CDR2 FYNNEI.

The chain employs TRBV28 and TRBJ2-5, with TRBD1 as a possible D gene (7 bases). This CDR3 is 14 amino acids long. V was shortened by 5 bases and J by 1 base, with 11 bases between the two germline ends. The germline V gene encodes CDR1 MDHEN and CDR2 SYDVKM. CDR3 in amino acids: CASSPRGAQETQYF. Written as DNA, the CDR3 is TGTGCCAGCAGTCCCAGGGGGGCCCAAGAGACCCAGTACTTC.

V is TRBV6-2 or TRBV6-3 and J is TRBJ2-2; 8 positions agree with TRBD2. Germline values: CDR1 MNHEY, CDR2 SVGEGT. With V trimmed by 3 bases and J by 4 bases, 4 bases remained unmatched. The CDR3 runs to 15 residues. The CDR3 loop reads CASSYVGRGTGELFF. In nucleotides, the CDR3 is TGTGCCAGCAGTTATGTCGGGAGGGGCACCGGGGAGCTGTTTTTT.

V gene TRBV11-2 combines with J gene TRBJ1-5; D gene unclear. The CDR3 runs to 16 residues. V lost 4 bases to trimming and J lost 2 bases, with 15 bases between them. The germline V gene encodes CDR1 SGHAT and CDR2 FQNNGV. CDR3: CASSSGLGGRNQPQHF. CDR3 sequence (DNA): TGTGCCAGCAGCTCCGGACTCGGCGGGCGCAATCAGCCCCAGCATTTT.

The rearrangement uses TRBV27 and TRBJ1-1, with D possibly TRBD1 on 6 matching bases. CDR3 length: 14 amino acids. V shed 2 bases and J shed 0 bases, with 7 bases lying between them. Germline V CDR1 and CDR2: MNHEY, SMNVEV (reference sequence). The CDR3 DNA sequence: TGTGCCAGCAGTTTAACAGGGTTGAACACTGAAGCTTTCTTT. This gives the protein CASSLTGLNTEAFF.

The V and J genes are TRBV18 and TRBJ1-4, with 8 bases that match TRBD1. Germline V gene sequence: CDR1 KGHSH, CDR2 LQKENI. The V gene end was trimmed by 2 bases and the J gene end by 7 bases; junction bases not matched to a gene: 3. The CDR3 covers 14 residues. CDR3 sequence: CASSPGQGVEKLFF. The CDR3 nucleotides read TGTGCCAGCTCACCAGGACAGGGTGTTGAAAAACTGTTTTTT.

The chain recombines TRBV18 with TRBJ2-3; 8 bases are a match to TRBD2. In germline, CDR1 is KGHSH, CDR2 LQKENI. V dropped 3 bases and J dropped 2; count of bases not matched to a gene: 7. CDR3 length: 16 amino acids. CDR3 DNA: TGTGCCAGCTCACCCCCCCGGGGGGGGGACACAGATACGCAGTATTTT. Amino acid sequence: CASSPPRGGDTDTQYF.